Below, 15 T cell receptor beta chains from the same sample are listed, as sequenced in a study of T-cell memory formation after mild COVID-19 listed by TCRdb under 2021. The library was obtained by 5' RACE. These reads were obtained on an Illumina NovaSeq 6000. TCRdb applied fastp at Q25 and MiXCR to the public reads, then kept only in-frame beta chains. Each record represents a unique CDR3 protein, reported with the most common genes and DNA among its rows. Here the sample has around 450,000 distinct CDR3 sequences; roughly 20% occur a single time. Clones ranked in the top ten supply roughly 8% of the sample. The sequenced sample consisted of PBMCs or a T cell subset sorted from them (not recorded which). The receptors shown here come from an adult woman who had mild COVID-19 (a few samples of this study predate the infection). The sample titles of this study are shuffled in the database, so cell type and time point are left out; the donor was told from shared clones.

This clonotype was seen more than once but under ten times. This sequence joins TRBV12-3 or TRBV12-4 and TRBJ1-1; possibly TRBD1 for D (5 bases). V gave up 10 bases and J gave up 4 bases, with 13 bases separating them. The CDR3 length is 12 residues. For the CDR3, the DNA is TGTGCCACCAGAGGGGTTTCCACTGAAGCTTTCTTT. Its translation: CATRGVSTEAFF.

This clonotype was seen only a few times. The chain carries TRBV6-2 or TRBV6-3 and TRBJ2-5, with TRBD2 as a possible D gene (6 bases). V gave up 6 bases and J gave up 8 bases, with 25 bases separating them. Germline loops: CDR1 MNHEY, CDR2 SVGEGT. The CDR3 runs to 16 residues. The CDR3 coding sequence is TGTGCCAGCAGCTGGACTCTGGAGACAAGGAGGGGTACCCAGTACTTC. Translated: CASSWTLETRRGTQYF.

This clonotype was detected a few times. The CDR3 DNA is TGTGCCAGCAGTTCCTCTAGCTCAGATACGCAGTATTTT. Residues: CASSSSSSDTQYF. This chain joins TRBV6-5 and TRBJ2-3, with a tentative D call TRBD2 (5 bases). The V end was cut by 4 bases, the J end by 4 bases, with 9 bases between. Germline V gene data show CDR1 as MNHEY and CDR2 as SVGAGI. The CDR3 runs to 13 residues.

J is TRBJ1-1 and V is TRBV12-3 or TRBV12-4; D not certain. The CDR3 runs 18 residues. V shed 1 base and J shed 0 bases, with 18 bases lying between them. CDR3 nucleotides: TGTGCCAGCAGTTTAGATCGGGGAGCGGTGGGCATGAACACTGAAGCTTTCTTT. Its translation: CASSLDRGAVGMNTEAFF.

This clonotype was seen more than once but under ten times. The V call is TRBV19, the J call TRBJ1-2; possibly TRBD1 for D (5 bases). This CDR3 has 13 amino acids. V was pared by 3 bases and J by 6 bases, with 11 bases between. CDR1 and CDR2 (germline): LNHDA, SQIVND (reference sequence). The CDR3 region is CASSIGGYDGYTF. DNA of the CDR3: TGTGCCAGTAGTATTGGGGGATACGATGGCTACACCTTC.

The rearrangement uses TRBV3-1 and TRBJ1-1; the D gene is possibly TRBD1 (5 bases). The germline CDR1 and CDR2 sequences are LGHDT and YNNKEL (reference sequence). The CDR3 contains 12 residues. V lost 6 bases and J 6 bases, leaving 11 bases between the germline ends. This CDR3 reads CASSQGTPEAFF. The CDR3 region has the DNA TGTGCCAGCAGTCAGGGTACCCCTGAAGCTTTCTTT.

This clonotype was observed a handful of times. The CDR3 region is CASSQDVGSPGNTIYF. Written as DNA, the CDR3 is TGCGCCAGCAGCCAGGATGTGGGTTCTCCTGGAAACACCATATATTTT. The chain combines TRBV5-1 with TRBJ1-3, with unresolved D. V was shortened by 4 bases and J by 2 bases, with 16 bases between the two germline ends. Germline loops: CDR1 SGHRS, CDR2 YFSETQ. This CDR3 has 16 residues.

The chain links TRBV9 to TRBJ2-4; TRBD1 or TRBD2 may be the D gene (6 bases each). The CDR3 length is 15 residues. The V gene's germline CDR1 is SGDLS and CDR2 YYNGEE. V lost 3 bases to trimming and J lost 6 bases, with 16 bases between them. In DNA, the CDR3 is TGTGCCAGCAGCGACAGGGTCGGGGGCGGAAACATTCAGTACTTC. Residues: CASSDRVGGGNIQYF.

This clonotype was recorded a few times. This chain joins TRBV20-1 and TRBJ1-1; no reliable D call. V shed 5 bases and J shed 8 bases, with 6 bases lying between them. From germline, CDR1 is DFQATT and CDR2 SNEGSKA (reference sequence). The CDR3 runs 9 residues. In DNA, the CDR3 is TGCAGTGCTGGCCTGGAAGCTTTCTTT. This sequence encodes CSAGLEAFF.

In its sample, this clonotype was seen many times. This sequence joins TRBV7-9 and TRBJ1-1; 8 bases agree with TRBD1. CDR1 and CDR2 from the germline V gene are SEHNR and FQNEAQ (reference sequence). V lost 1 base to trimming and J lost 1 base; unmatched junction nucleotides: 2. The CDR3 extends over 15 amino acids. The CDR3 here is CASSLGTGGNTEAFF. The CDR3 coding sequence is TGTGCCAGCAGCTTAGGAACAGGGGGGAACACTGAAGCTTTCTTT.

The chain is built from TRBV6-5 and TRBJ2-3; the match to TRBD2 covers 8 bases. The germline CDR1 and CDR2 sequences are MNHEY and SVGAGI. V lost 7 bases and J lost 5; bases outside the gene matches: 11. This CDR3 has 15 residues. CDR3 bases: TGTGCCAGCAACAGAGCGGGAGCATCCGGAGATACGCAGTATTTT. Translated, it gives CASNRAGASGDTQYF.

In this sample, this clonotype turned up a few times. The rearrangement links TRBV3-1 to TRBJ2-7; 13 bases are shared with TRBD2. Germline V gene data show CDR1 as LGHDT and CDR2 as YNNKEL (reference sequence). The V gene end was trimmed by 1 base and the J gene end by 6 bases; junction bases not matched to a gene: 3. This CDR3 comprises 15 residues. CDR3 amino acids: CASSQGTSGSVEQYF. In DNA, the CDR3 is TGTGCCAGCAGCCAAGGGACTAGCGGGAGTGTCGAGCAGTACTTC.

In regard to this clonotype: Relative to the germline gene, one junction end is altered; a read error may explain this. The rearrangement links TRBV12-3 or TRBV12-4 to TRBJ2-7; TRBD1 matches at 7 bases. The CDR3 consists of 14 residues. The DNA for the CDR3 is TGTGCCAGCAGTCGACAGGGAAGCTCCTACGAGCAGTGCTTC. This translates into CASSRQGSSYEQCF.

This clonotype has ten or more counts. CDR3 loop: CASSPRKTGGLSTDTQYF. DNA for the CDR3: TGTGCCAGCAGTCCCCGAAAAACGGGAGGGCTAAGCACAGATACGCAGTATTTT. The chain combines TRBV6-2 or TRBV6-3 with TRBJ2-3; TRBD2 matches at 8 bases. With V trimmed by 5 bases and J by 0 bases, 13 bases remained unmatched. Looked up from germline, CDR1 is MNHEY and CDR2 is SVGEGT. The CDR3 is 18 amino acids.

This rearrangement joins TRBV6-2 or TRBV6-3 to TRBJ1-3; no definite D call. V shed 6 bases and J shed 4 bases, with 4 bases lying between them. The CDR3 has 11 amino acids. The germline CDR1 and CDR2 sequences are MNHEY and SVGEGT. The CDR3 nucleotides read TGTGCCAGCAGCCAGGGAAACACCATATATTTT. It codes for CASSQGNTIYF.